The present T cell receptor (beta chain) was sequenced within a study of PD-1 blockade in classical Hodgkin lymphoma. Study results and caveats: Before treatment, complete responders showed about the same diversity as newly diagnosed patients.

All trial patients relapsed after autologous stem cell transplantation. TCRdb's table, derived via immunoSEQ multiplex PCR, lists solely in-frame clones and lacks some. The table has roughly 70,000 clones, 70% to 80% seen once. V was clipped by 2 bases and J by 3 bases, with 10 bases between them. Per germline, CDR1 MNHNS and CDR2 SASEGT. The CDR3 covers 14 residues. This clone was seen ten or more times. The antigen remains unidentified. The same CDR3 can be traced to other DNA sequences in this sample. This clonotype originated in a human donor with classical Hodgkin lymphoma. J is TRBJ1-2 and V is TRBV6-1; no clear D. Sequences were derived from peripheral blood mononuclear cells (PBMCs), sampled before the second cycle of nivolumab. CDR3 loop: CASSEPGRDYGYTF. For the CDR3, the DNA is TGTGCCAGCAGTGAACCGGGTCGGGACTATGGCTACACCTTC.